These 13 T cell receptor beta chains share one sample of origin, sequenced in a study of regulatory T cells in long-lasting Graves disease. Described time point: newly diagnosed GD, antithyroid drugs for less than 3 months. The authors made the TCR library using RNA they extracted from PBMCs. Library construction for TCR beta used iRepertoire HTBI primers and Arm-PCR of CDR3 regions. TCRdb called the multiplex PCR reads again in MiXCR, with one record for every CDR3 protein. The sample contains approximately 350,000 distinct CDR3 sequences, about 10% of which appear only once. The data also belong to a second study, concerning T cells in Graves' hyperthyroidism and ophthalmopathy.

Material: peripheral blood mononuclear cells (PBMCs), obtained at new diagnosis, from a patient treated with antithyroid drugs. The receptor set was obtained from a young woman with Graves disease.

This clonotype has at least ten counts. V and J are TRBV24-1 and TRBJ2-1; a possible D gene is TRBD2 (5 bases). This CDR3 region has 17 residues. Germline values: CDR1 KGHDR, CDR2 SFDVKD. V was trimmed by 3 bases and J by 7 bases, leaving 21 bases between them. CDR3 in amino acids: CATSDLLAGKGGNEQFF. The CDR3 region has the DNA TGTGCCACCAGTGATCTACTGGCAGGAAAAGGAGGAAATGAGCAGTTCTTC.

This clonotype was recorded at least ten times. J is TRBJ2-2 and V is TRBV7-9, with 7 bases matching TRBD2. Germline V gene sequence: CDR1 SEHNR, CDR2 FQNEAQ (reference sequence). Trimming at V came to 4 bases and at J to 0 bases, leaving 5 bases not matched to a gene. The CDR3 sequence is 16 residues long. The CDR3 DNA reads TGTGCCAGCAGCTACCTACTAGCGTCGAACACCGGGGAGCTGTTTTTT. Its protein is CASSYLLASNTGELFF.

This clonotype was detected once. The chain employs TRBV3-1 and TRBJ2-5; maybe TRBD2 (5 bases). CDR1 and CDR2 (germline): LGHDT, YNNKEL (reference sequence). This CDR3 comprises 13 residues. V lost 2 bases, J lost 5 bases, and 9 bases lay in between. CDR3 in DNA: TGTGCCAGCAGCCAAAGAGGGAAGGAGACCCAGTACTTC. Residues: CASSQRGKETQYF.

This clonotype was observed at least ten times. V is TRBV6-1 and J is TRBJ1-1; D is possibly TRBD1 (5 bases). The CDR3 runs to 14 residues. V lost 6 bases, J lost 1 base, and 12 bases lay in between. CDR1 and CDR2 from the germline V gene are MNHNS and SASEGT. The CDR3 bases are TGTGCCAGCAGAAACAGGAGATCGAACACTGAAGCTTTCTTT. This encodes CASRNRRSNTEAFF.

This clonotype was seen repeatedly, ten times or more. J is TRBJ2-5 and V is TRBV20-1; the D is unclear. V was trimmed by 3 bases and J by 5 bases, leaving 22 bases between them. Germline V gene sequence: CDR1 DFQATT, CDR2 SNEGSKA (reference sequence). CDR3 length: 16 residues. In nucleotides, the CDR3 is TGCAGTGCTAGTTCTGGGTATGTGGCCCGGTATGAGACCCAGTACTTC. It specifies CSASSGYVARYETQYF.

This clonotype has ten or more counts. This chain uses TRBV15 with TRBJ1-1, with TRBD1 as a possible D gene (6 bases). Per the germline V gene, CDR1 is LNHNV and CDR2 is YYDKDF (reference sequence). The length of the CDR3 is 16 residues. Trimming shortened V by 1 base and J by 0 bases, and 12 bases separated the two germline ends. CDR3 protein: CATSRGSGAMNTEAFF. Here the CDR3 DNA reads TGTGCCACCAGCAGAGGTTCGGGGGCGATGAACACTGAAGCTTTCTTT.

In this sample, this clonotype turned up many times. This sequence joins TRBV7-8 and TRBJ2-1, with D unclear. Looked up from germline, CDR1 is SGHVS and CDR2 is FQNEAQ. The CDR3 has 16 amino acids. Trimming removed 2 bases at V and 5 bases at J, with 16 bases between. The CDR3 DNA is TGTGCCAGCAGCTTATGGTTTGATAGGACGCACAATGAGCAGTTCTTC. Translation: CASSLWFDRTHNEQFF.

The chain recombines TRBV12-3 or TRBV12-4 with TRBJ2-3, with TRBD2 matching over 8 bases. CDR3 length: 15 residues. The J segment lost 1 base and the V segment lost 3 bases, leaving 3 bases of the junction unmatched. The CDR3 DNA is TGTGCCAGCAGTTTTAGAGCGGGGGGCACAGATACGCAGTATTTT. It specifies CASSFRAGGTDTQYF.

The chain combines TRBV20-1 with TRBJ1-5; D is unresolved. Germline loops: CDR1 DFQATT, CDR2 SNEGSKA (reference sequence). The V and J ends lost 2 bases and 1 base respectively, with 9 bases between them. This CDR3 is 14 amino acids long. DNA of the CDR3: TGCAGTGCTAGATCGATGAAAAGCAATCAGCCCCAGCATTTT. Translating gives CSARSMKSNQPQHF.

This clonotype was picked up many times. V and J are TRBV20-1 and TRBJ2-1, with 9 bases aligning to TRBD2. Germline V gene sequence: CDR1 DFQATT, CDR2 SNEGSKA (reference sequence). Trimming cost V 1 base and J 4 bases; bases outside gene matches: 8. This CDR3 has 16 residues. The CDR3 sequence: CSARVAGGVFYNEQFF. As DNA, the CDR3 is TGCAGTGCTAGAGTGGCGGGAGGGGTCTTTTACAATGAGCAGTTCTTC.

This clonotype was seen a single time. A much larger clone is a single base away; this may be a read error. The chain is built from TRBV6-5 and TRBJ1-1; D ambiguous. V was cut by 3 bases and J by 6 bases, with 5 bases left in between. The CDR3 extends over 11 amino acids. Germline loops: CDR1 MNHEY, CDR2 SVGAGI. The CDR3 spells CASSYRAEAFF. The DNA of the CDR3 is TGTGCCAGCAGTTATCGGGCTGAAGCTTTCTTT.

Worth noting for this clonotype: The germline gene is not matched at one end of the junction; a read error may be the cause. The chain is built from TRBV15 and TRBJ2-1; no firm D call. Germline CDR1 and CDR2: LNHNV and YYDKDF (reference sequence). The CDR3 is 15 amino acids. The CDR3 DNA sequence: TGTGCCACCAGCAGCAGTTTTAGCTCCCACAATGAGCAGTTCTTC. It specifies CATSSSFSSHNEQFF.

The table lists this clonotype with a few counts. The chain uses TRBV4-1 and TRBJ1-1; TRBD1 agrees at 7 bases. Germline CDR1 reads MGHRA; CDR2 reads YSYEKL. V lost 2 bases, J lost 2 bases, and 2 bases stayed unmatched. CDR3 length: 14 residues. The CDR3 coding sequence is TGCGCCAGCAGCCAACAGGGGGTCAACACTGAAGCTTTCTTT. This encodes CASSQQGVNTEAFF.